The rows below give T cell receptor beta chains drawn from one sample of a study of blood T cell repertoires in COVID-19. TCRdb keeps only in-frame clones here, not all; method: immunoSEQ multiplex PCR. This sample has approximately 210,000 clones, with 87% found just once. Sequencing was carried out using PBMCs or T cells enriched from blood (not recorded which). The receptors shown here come from a young man in a cohort exposed to, infected with or recovered from COVID-19 (not recorded which). Both conserved end residues are part of each CDR3. The order of the fields is CDR3 length, D gene, J gene, V gene, clone size, CDR3 DNA, CDR3 protein. A D gene is named only where the DNA matches it firmly. Only some rows state a clone size, as once, few, many or a class for expanded clones.

length: 14; D: -; J: TRBJ2-3; V: TRBV11-2; size: -; DNA: TGTGCCAGCAGCATAACCGGTGGCACAGATACGCAGTATTTT; CDR3: CASSITGGTDTQYF
length: 13; D: TRBD1; J: TRBJ2-7; V: TRBV18; size: -; DNA: TGTGCCAGCTCCCCGACAGGGGAATACGAGCAGTACTTC; CDR3: CASSPTGEYEQYF
length: 20; D: TRBD2; J: TRBJ2-6; V: TRBV5-1; size: -; DNA: TGCGCCAGCAGTGAAGCGGGAGGTCCTTCTTTACGCTCTGGGGCCAACGTCCTGACTTTC; CDR3: CASSEAGGPSLRSGANVLTF
length: 15; D: -; J: TRBJ1-5; V: TRBV7-8; size: -; DNA: TGTGCCAGCAGCTTAGGCCGGGACAAAAATCAGCCCCAGCATTTT; CDR3: CASSLGRDKNQPQHF
length: 13; D: TRBD2; J: TRBJ2-3; V: TRBV7-9; size: -; DNA: TGTGCCAGCATTCCTAGCGGGAGTGAAACGCAGTATTTT; CDR3: CASIPSGSETQYF
length: 14; D: TRBD1; J: TRBJ2-1; V: TRBV9; size: many; DNA: TGTGCCAGCAGCCAATGGGACAGGGAACAGGAGCAGTTCTTC; CDR3: CASSQWDREQEQFF
length: 15; D: TRBD1; J: TRBJ2-7; V: TRBV5-4; size: -; DNA: TGTGCCAGCAGCTCTGCCGGGACAGGGTTCGACGAGCAGTACTTC; CDR3: CASSSAGTGFDEQYF
length: 15; D: TRBD2; J: TRBJ2-5; V: TRBV6-6; size: -; DNA: TGTGCCAGCAGTTCCCGGACTAGCGGGAAAGAGACCCAGTACTTC; CDR3: CASSSRTSGKETQYF
length: 15; D: TRBD2; J: TRBJ2-2; V: TRBV11-3; size: -; DNA: TGTGCCAGCAGCTTAGGGGCGCGGGGGACCGGGGAGCTGTTTTTT; CDR3: CASSLGARGTGELFF
length: 16; D: TRBD1; J: TRBJ2-7; V: TRBV9; size: -; DNA: TGTGCCAGCAGCGTAGCTACAGGGGCCCAGGAGAGCGAGCAGTACTTC; CDR3: CASSVATGAQESEQYF
length: 16; D: -; J: TRBJ1-2; V: TRBV25-1; size: -; DNA: TGTGCCAGCAGTGAATGGGAATGGGCCCCGACGGGGGGCTACACCTTC; CDR3: CASSEWEWAPTGGYTF
length: 16; D: -; J: TRBJ1-5; V: TRBV19; size: once; DNA: TGTGCCAGTAGTATAGGCCCGGGTTATAGCAATCAGCCCCAGCATTTT; CDR3: CASSIGPGYSNQPQHF